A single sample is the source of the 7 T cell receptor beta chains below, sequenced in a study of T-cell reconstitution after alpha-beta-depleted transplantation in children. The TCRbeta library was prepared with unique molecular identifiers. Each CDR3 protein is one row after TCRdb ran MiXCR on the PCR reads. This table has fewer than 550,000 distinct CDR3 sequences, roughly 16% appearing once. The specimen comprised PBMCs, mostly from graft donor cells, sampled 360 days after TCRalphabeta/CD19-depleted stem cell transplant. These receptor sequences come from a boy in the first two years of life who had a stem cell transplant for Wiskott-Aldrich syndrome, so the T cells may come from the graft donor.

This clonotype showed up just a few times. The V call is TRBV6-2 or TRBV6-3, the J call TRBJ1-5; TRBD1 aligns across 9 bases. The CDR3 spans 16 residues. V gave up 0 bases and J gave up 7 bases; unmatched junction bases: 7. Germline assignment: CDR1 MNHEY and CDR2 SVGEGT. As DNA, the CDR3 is TGTGCCAGCAGTTACTCGGGGGACAGGGCTCGACAGCCCCAGCATTTT. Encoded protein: CASSYSGDRARQPQHF.

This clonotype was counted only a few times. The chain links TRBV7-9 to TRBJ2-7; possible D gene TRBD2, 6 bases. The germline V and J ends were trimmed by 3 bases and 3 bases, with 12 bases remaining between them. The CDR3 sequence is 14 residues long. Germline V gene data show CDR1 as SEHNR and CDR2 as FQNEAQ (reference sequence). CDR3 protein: CASSLRSGVYEQYF. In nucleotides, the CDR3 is TGTGCCAGCAGCTTGCGTTCGGGGGTCTACGAGCAGTACTTC.

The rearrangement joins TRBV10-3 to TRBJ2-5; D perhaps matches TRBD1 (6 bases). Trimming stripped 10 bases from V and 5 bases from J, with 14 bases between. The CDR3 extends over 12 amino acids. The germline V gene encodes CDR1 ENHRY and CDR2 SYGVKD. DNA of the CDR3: TGTGCCACCGGGACAAATCAGGAGACCCAGTACTTC. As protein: CATGTNQETQYF.

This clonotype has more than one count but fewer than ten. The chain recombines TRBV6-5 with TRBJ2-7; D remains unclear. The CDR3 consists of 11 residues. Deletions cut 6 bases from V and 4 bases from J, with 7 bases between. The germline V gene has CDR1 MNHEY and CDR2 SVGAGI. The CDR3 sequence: CASRDKYEQYF. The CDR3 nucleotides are TGTGCCAGCAGAGACAAATACGAGCAGTACTTC.

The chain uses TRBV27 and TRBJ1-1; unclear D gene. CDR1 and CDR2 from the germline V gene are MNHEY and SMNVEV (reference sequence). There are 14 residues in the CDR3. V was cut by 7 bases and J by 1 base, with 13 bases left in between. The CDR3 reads CASKRTEANTEAFF. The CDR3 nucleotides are TGTGCCAGCAAAAGGACGGAGGCGAACACTGAAGCTTTCTTT.

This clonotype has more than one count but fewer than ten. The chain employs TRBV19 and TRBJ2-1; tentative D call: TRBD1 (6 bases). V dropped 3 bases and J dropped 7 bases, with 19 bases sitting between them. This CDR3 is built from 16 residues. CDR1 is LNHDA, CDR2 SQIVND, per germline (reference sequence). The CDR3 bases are TGTGCCAGTAGTATCCGGAGACAGGTGGAACTTAATGAGCAGTTCTTC. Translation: CASSIRRQVELNEQFF.

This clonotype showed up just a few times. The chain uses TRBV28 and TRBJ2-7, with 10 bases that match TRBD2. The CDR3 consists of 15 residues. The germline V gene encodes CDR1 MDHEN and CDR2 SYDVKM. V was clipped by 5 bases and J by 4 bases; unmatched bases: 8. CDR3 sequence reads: CASSPRGLAPYEQYF. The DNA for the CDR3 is TGTGCCAGCAGTCCCAGGGGACTAGCGCCTTACGAGCAGTACTTC. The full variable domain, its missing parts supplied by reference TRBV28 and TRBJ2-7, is DVKVTQSSRYLVKRTGEKVFLECVQDMDHENMFWYRQDPGLGLRLIYFSYDVKMKEKGDIPEGYSVSREKKERFSLILESASTNQTSMYLCASSPRGLAPYEQYFGPGTRLTVT.